The present entry profiles one T cell receptor beta chain with its context. This CDR3 contains 12 residues. V was pared by 2 bases and J by 7 bases, with 9 bases between. The germline CDR1 and CDR2 sequences are SGHRS and YFSETQ. The sample comes from a study of CD8 T cells in Susac syndrome. Random hexamers were used to reverse transcribe about 0.5 to 1 ug of RNA. immunoSEQ multiplex PCR amplified TCR beta CDR3 across 54 Vbeta, 13 Jbeta. TCRdb re-derived calls from the immunoSEQ multiplex PCR reads in MiXCR, one entry per CDR3 protein. The table records about 200,000 distinct CDR3 sequences, 90% to 95% of them present only once. Sequencing targeted TCR beta in T cells from blood (CD8+ and CD4+). Treatment-naive patients with stable or active relapsing-remitting disease were the multiple sclerosis controls. Negative isolation was applied to CD8+ and CD4+ T cells, and FACS enrichment was applied to TEMRA cells.

The sample taken for sequencing was CD4+ T cells from PBMCs. This sequence was found in a human donor with multiple sclerosis. The chain uses TRBV5-1 and TRBJ2-5; a weak D match, TRBD2 (6 bases). CDR3 sequence: CASSFGGGTQYF. Here the CDR3 DNA reads TGCGCCAGCAGCTTTGGGGGAGGGACCCAGTACTTC.